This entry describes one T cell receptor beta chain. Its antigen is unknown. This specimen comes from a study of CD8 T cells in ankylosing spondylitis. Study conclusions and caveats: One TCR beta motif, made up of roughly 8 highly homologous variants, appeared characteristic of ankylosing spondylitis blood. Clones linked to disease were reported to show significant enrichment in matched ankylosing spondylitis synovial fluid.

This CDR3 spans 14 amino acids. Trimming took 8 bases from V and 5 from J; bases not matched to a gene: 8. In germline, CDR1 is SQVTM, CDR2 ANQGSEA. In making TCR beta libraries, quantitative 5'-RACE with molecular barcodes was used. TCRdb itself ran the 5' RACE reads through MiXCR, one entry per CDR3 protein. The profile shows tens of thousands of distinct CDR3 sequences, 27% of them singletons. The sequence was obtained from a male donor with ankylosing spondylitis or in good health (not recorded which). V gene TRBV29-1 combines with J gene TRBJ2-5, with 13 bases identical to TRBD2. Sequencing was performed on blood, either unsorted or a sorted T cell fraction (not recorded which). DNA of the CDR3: TGCAGCACGGGACTAGCGGGGATACCGGAGACCCAGTACTTC. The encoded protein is CSTGLAGIPETQYF.